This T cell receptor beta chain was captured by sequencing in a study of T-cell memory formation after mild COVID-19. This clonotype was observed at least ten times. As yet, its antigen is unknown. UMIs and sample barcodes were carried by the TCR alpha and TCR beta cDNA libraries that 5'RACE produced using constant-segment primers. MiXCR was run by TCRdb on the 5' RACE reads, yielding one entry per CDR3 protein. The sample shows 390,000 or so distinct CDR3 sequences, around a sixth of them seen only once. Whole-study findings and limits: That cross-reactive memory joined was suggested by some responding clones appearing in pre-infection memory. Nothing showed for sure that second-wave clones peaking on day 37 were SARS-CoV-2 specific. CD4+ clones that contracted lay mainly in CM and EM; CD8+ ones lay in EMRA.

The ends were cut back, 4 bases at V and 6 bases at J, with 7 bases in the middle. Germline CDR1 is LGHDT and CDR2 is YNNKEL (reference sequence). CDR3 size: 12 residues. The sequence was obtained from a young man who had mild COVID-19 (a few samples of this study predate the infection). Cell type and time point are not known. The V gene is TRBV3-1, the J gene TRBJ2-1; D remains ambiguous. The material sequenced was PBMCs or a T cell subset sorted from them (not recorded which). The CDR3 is CASSPIGNEQFF. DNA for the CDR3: TGTGCCAGCAGCCCCATCGGCAATGAGCAGTTCTTC.